The clone carrying this T cell receptor beta chain was counted between two and nine times. The antigen remains unidentified. This entry belongs to a study of T cell responses to AZD1222 COVID-19 vaccine. The CDR3 length is 13 residues. CDR1 is MRHNA and CDR2 is SNTAGT in the germline V gene. With V trimmed by 7 bases and J by 5 bases, 4 bases remained unmatched. Some clones are missing from TCRdb's copy, which holds only in-frame ones; the method was immunoSEQ multiplex PCR. The sample contains 120,000 to 150,000 clones, approximately 89% of which appear only once. Notes on the study in general: Most donors were white British, females outnumbered males, and clonal diversity was possibly underestimated. Of the AZD1222 recipients, only 5 or 6 were seropositive at baseline.

This specimen consisted of peripheral blood, obtained on day 0 of AZD1222 vaccination. This sequence joins TRBV6-4 and TRBJ1-5, with 8 bases fitting TRBD1. This sequence was found in an adult in good health. The CDR3 DNA reads as TGTGCCAGCATGGACAGGGCTCATCAGCCCCAGCATTTT. This sequence encodes CASMDRAHQPQHF.